This T cell receptor beta chain was sequenced in a study of T cells after yellow fever vaccination. TCRdb recomputed calls from the 5' RACE reads with MiXCR, one row per CDR3 protein. Among a few hundred thousand distinct CDR3 sequences listed, 7% to 10% were seen once. CDR3 length: 17 amino acids. Germline V gene sequence: CDR1 LGHNA, CDR2 YNFKEQ. V was cut by 1 base and J by 4 bases, with 17 bases left in between. This clonotype came up a few times. The specimen comprised PBMCs, sampled approximately 47 days after the first yellow fever vaccination. The gene calls are TRBV4-2 and TRBJ2-4, with D possibly being TRBD2 (6 bases). The origin of this receptor is a man younger than 35 who received the YFV17D yellow fever vaccine. CDR3 nucleotides: TGTGCCAGCAGCCAAGCCTGGGCGGGGCGGGGTAAAAACATTCAGTACTTC. Translation gives CASSQAWAGRGKNIQYF.